The 23 T cell receptor beta chains below all came from one sample that was sequenced in a study of CD8+CD57+ T cells in acquired aplastic anemia. Sequencing involved patients with CD8+CD57+ cell expansion previously shown by flow cytometry. TCR beta VDJ and CDR3 were profiled, and genomic DNA was the template. TCRdb used MiXCR to reprocess the reads, holding one entry per CDR3 protein. The data hold hundreds of thousands of distinct CDR3 sequences, with 82% observed a single time. The sample was sorted CD4+, CD8+, or CD8+CD57+ T cells (not recorded which) from PBMCs. The receptors originated from a human donor with aplastic anemia.

The chain carries TRBV7-8 and TRBJ2-7; 11 nucleotides match TRBD1. This CDR3 has 14 amino acids. Germline CDR1 SGHVS, CDR2 FQNEAQ. Germline trimming cut 4 bases from V and 7 bases from J; bases unmatched to any gene: 6. As DNA, the CDR3 is TGTGCCAGCAGCTGGGGACAGGGGGGGTTGGAGCAGTACTTC. Translation gives CASSWGQGGLEQYF. Drawing the rest from reference TRBV7-8 and TRBJ2-7, the complete variable domain is GAGVSQSPRYKVAKRGQDVALRCDPISGHVSLFWYQQALGQGPEFLTYFQNEAQLDKSGLPSDRFFAERPEGSVSTLKIQRTQQEDSAVYLCASSWGQGGLEQYFGPGTRLTVT.

Regarding this clonotype: A read error may produce the germline difference seen at one junction end. The chain combines TRBV7-9 with TRBJ2-1; 7 bases fit TRBD2. The germline gives CDR1 SEHNR, CDR2 FQNEAQ (reference sequence). The length of the CDR3 is 15 residues. The DNA for the CDR3 is TGTGCTAGCAGCTTTAGGTATAGCAGGGAGGGGGAGCAGTTCTTC. Encoded protein: CASSFRYSREGEQFF.

This chain connects TRBV7-9 to TRBJ2-1; the D gene is possibly TRBD2 (5 bases). Germline loops: CDR1 SEHNR, CDR2 FQNEAQ (reference sequence). The ends were cut back, 5 bases at V and 12 bases at J, with 26 bases in the middle. CDR3 size: 16 residues. The chain's CDR3 is CASSQAGSNGHDVQFF. CDR3 DNA: TGTGCCAGCAGCCAGGCGGGCAGCAACGGTCACGACGTGCAGTTCTTC.

For this clonotype: Relative to the germline gene, one junction end is altered; a read error may explain this. The rearrangement joins TRBV20-1 to TRBJ2-7; D perhaps matches TRBD2 (5 bases). This CDR3 has 12 amino acids. Looked up from germline, CDR1 is DFQATT and CDR2 is SNEGSKA (reference sequence). The CDR3 coding sequence is TGCAGCGCTAGAGTAGAGGGCACTGAAGAGTACTTC. Translating it yields CSARVEGTEEYF.

Concerning this clonotype: This may arise from a read error, as a much more abundant clone is one base away. No DNA is shown, since the ends of the CDR3 on it are uncertain; the CDR3 is the one TCRdb lists. The rearrangement uses TRBV13 and TRBJ2-1; the listed D gene, TRBD2, was not tested against the DNA. The germline gives CDR1 PRHDT, CDR2 FYEKMQ (reference sequence). The CDR3 is 22 residues long, ends included. CDR3 protein: CDSSFYICSARALAGEYSEQFF.

Regarding this clonotype: One junction end does not reproduce the germline sequence, and a read error may be involved. This rearrangement joins TRBV2 to TRBJ2-6; the D gene could be TRBD1 or TRBD2 (6 bases each). The germline gives CDR1 SNHLY, CDR2 FYNNEI. The CDR3 contains 16 residues. In nucleotides, the CDR3 is TGTGCCAGCGGGGACGGGGGCACCTATACGCCCAATTTTGGCCCTTTC. Translation gives CASGDGGTYTPNFGPF.

This sequence joins TRBV2 and TRBJ1-2; D gene unclear. CDR3 length: 14 amino acids. V lost 6 bases, J lost 2 bases, and 13 bases lay in between. Germline V gene lookup returns CDR1 SNHLY and CDR2 FYNNEI. The CDR3 spells CASRYTGSNYGYTF. CDR3 coding DNA: TGTGCCAGCAGATATACCGGTTCGAACTATGGCTACACCTTC.

As regards this clonotype: The CDR3 does not close with the conserved phenylalanine or tryptophan, likely indicating a read error. It is unclear where the CDR3 begins or ends on the DNA, so no DNA is shown, and the CDR3 is as TCRdb lists it. J is TRBJ2-1 and V is TRBV2; TRBD1, the table's D call, was not compared with the DNA. The CDR3 numbers 16 amino acids, ends counted. Per the germline V gene, CDR1 is SNHLY and CDR2 is FYNNEI. CDR3 sequence: CASGDGGTDAQYFRPC.

Turning to this clonotype: The conserved phenylalanine or tryptophan is not found at the CDR3 terminus, so this likely reflects a read error. The DNA is left out, because the CDR3 cannot be placed on it with certainty; the CDR3 is given as TCRdb lists it. The chain uses TRBV7-9 and TRBJ2-1; TRBD1, the D gene given by the table, was not confirmed from the DNA. The germline CDR1 and CDR2 sequences are SEHNR and FQNEAQ (reference sequence). The CDR3 adds up to 13 amino acids, both ends counted. The CDR3 reads CASSDGGSHEKYD.

The rearrangement joins TRBV5-4 to TRBJ2-3; 7 nucleotides agree with TRBD1. The junction had 3 bases not matched to a gene; V was cut back by 4 bases and J by 4 bases. This CDR3 is built from 13 residues. Germline V gene lookup returns CDR1 SGHNT and CDR2 YYREEE (reference sequence). This CDR3 is CASSQDRPDTQYF. The CDR3 DNA is TGTGCCAGCAGCCAGGACAGGCCAGATACGCAGTATTTT.

This clonotype has only a few counts. The rearrangement links TRBV2 to TRBJ2-1; D may match TRBD1 or TRBD2 (6 bases each). V lost 8 bases to trimming and J lost 8 bases, with 25 bases between them. CDR1 SNHLY and CDR2 FYNNEI come from the germline V gene. This CDR3 has 16 residues. Written as DNA, the CDR3 is TGTGCCAGCGGCGAGGGGGGCGCAGACGGTCAGGATGAGCAGTTCTTC. Its translation: CASGEGGADGQDEQFF.

The V gene is TRBV11-3, the J gene TRBJ2-7, with D unclear. The CDR3 has 13 amino acids. CDR1 is SGHNT and CDR2 is YENEEA in the germline V gene. Trimming took off 4 bases at V and 5 bases at J, with 12 bases between the two ends. In nucleotides, the CDR3 is TGTGCCAGCAGCTATACTGGGTCCAACGAGCAGTACTTC. This gives the protein CASSYTGSNEQYF.

The chain links TRBV11-3 to TRBJ2-1; D not resolved. CDR1 SGHNT and CDR2 YENEEA come from the germline V gene. Trimming removed 3 bases from V and 8 bases from J, with 20 bases in between. The CDR3 is made up of 16 amino acids. The CDR3 DNA follows: TGTGCCAGCAGCTTCAGTGTTGAAGACGGTCAGGATGAGCAGTTCTTC. Its translation is CASSFSVEDGQDEQFF.

This chain uses TRBV13 with TRBJ1-5; maybe TRBD1 (6 bases). CDR1 and CDR2 (germline): PRHDT, FYEKMQ (reference sequence). The CDR3 sequence is 15 residues long. Trimming cost V 6 bases and J 0 bases, with 12 bases left between them. The CDR3 loop reads CASSRSGASNQPQHF. DNA of the CDR3: TGTGCCAGCAGTAGATCAGGGGCTAGCAATCAGCCCCAGCATTTT.

DNA of the CDR3: TGTGCCAGCGGGAGGGATAGCACAGATACGCAGTATTTT. Its translation: CASGRDSTDTQYF. The chain uses TRBV2 and TRBJ2-3; 7 bases line up with TRBD2. The CDR3 loop spans 13 amino acids. The J segment lost 0 bases and the V segment lost 8 bases, leaving 2 bases of the junction unmatched. CDR1 and CDR2 from the germline V gene are SNHLY and FYNNEI.

Only one count was recorded for this clonotype. Likely a read error: the CDR3 ends without its conserved phenylalanine or tryptophan. The limits of the CDR3 on the DNA are not certain, so only TCRdb's listed CDR3 is given. The gene calls are TRBV7-9 and TRBJ2-3; TRBD2, the D gene given by the table, was not confirmed from the DNA. The CDR3 is 13 amino acids in total, end residues counted. Looked up from germline, CDR1 is SEHNR and CDR2 is FQNEAQ (reference sequence). This CDR3 is CASSSGLATDTQY.

The V and J genes are TRBV20-1 and TRBJ2-3, with 10 bases fitting TRBD2. The CDR3 contains 14 residues. Germline CDR1 and CDR2: DFQATT and SNEGSKA (reference sequence). Losses at the gene ends were 5 bases for V and 4 bases for J; bases not matched to a gene: 6. CDR3 in DNA: TGCAGTGCTCCAGCGGGGGGGCGGTCAGATACGCAGTATTTT. Protein product: CSAPAGGRSDTQYF.

On this clonotype itself: This is likely a read error, given that the CDR3 carries no conserved phenylalanine or tryptophan at its end. The DNA is left out, because the CDR3 cannot be placed on it with certainty; the CDR3 is given as TCRdb lists it. The rearrangement uses TRBV2 and TRBJ2-6; TRBD2, as called in the table, went unchecked against the DNA. The CDR3 adds up to 16 amino acids, both ends counted. Germline-derived CDR1 and CDR2 are SNHLY and FYNNEI. Here the CDR3 reads CASSLAGSYGANVRTC.

This clonotype occurred once. The conserved phenylalanine or tryptophan is not found at the CDR3 terminus, so this likely reflects a read error. Because the CDR3's place on the DNA is in doubt, the DNA is left out and the CDR3 is given as listed by TCRdb. The chain uses TRBV7-9 and TRBJ2-7; TRBD1 is taken as the D call from the table, unchecked against the DNA. Germline V CDR1 and CDR2: SEHNR, FQNEAQ (reference sequence). The CDR3 is 13 residues long, counting both termini. The CDR3 spells CASRTHRGNSPLH.

The CDR3 region is CASSHGSETYHEEQFF. CDR3 DNA: TGTGCCAGCAGCCATGGGAGCGAAACCTACCATGAGGAGCAGTTCTTC. The rearrangement uses TRBV7-6 and TRBJ2-1, with D possibly matching TRBD2 (5 bases). Deletions cut 5 bases from V and 10 bases from J, with 24 bases between. Per germline, CDR1 SGHVS and CDR2 FNYEAQ. The CDR3 has 16 amino acids.

The genes are TRBV11-2 and TRBJ1-1; unclear D gene. V shed 4 bases and J shed 1 base, with 13 bases lying between them. This CDR3 has 15 amino acids. The germline V gene encodes CDR1 SGHAT and CDR2 FQNNGV. CDR3 DNA sequence: TGTGCCAGCAGCTGGGATCTAGGAGGGAACACTGAAGCTTTCTTT. Its protein product is CASSWDLGGNTEAFF.

In regard to this clonotype: This CDR3 is missing its conserved last phenylalanine or tryptophan, likely due to a read error. The DNA is omitted, as the CDR3 cannot be located on it reliably, and the CDR3 follows TCRdb's listing. The chain joins TRBV7-2 to TRBJ1-1; the table gives TRBD1 as D, unverified against the DNA. Germline CDR1 and CDR2: SGHTA and FQGNSA. The CDR3 is 12 amino acids long, termini counted. The CDR3 protein is CASSLGEYEDFL.

V gene TRBV5-5 combines with J gene TRBJ2-7, with D hard to call. This CDR3 comprises 14 residues. Deletions cut 4 bases from V and 2 bases from J, with 13 bases between. CDR1 is SGHKS, CDR2 YYEKEE, per germline (reference sequence). The DNA of the CDR3 is TGTGCCAGCAGCGTGTTAGGCCTAGCCTACGAGCAGTACTTC. It is translated as CASSVLGLAYEQYF.